The next 21 T cell receptor beta chains were all read from a single sample in a study of blood T cells in healthy people across ages. With a J-beta primer mix and a sample-barcoded 5' primer, a second PCR ran about 7 to 11 cycles. In TCRdb, the 5' RACE reads were re-called with MiXCR into one record per CDR3 protein. The sample holds about 1.6 million distinct CDR3 sequences; about 32% are singletons and the top ten take around 11%. Sequenced: blood. These receptors originate from a woman between 25 and 40 years old in good health.

The sample holds a few counts of this clonotype. In DNA form, the CDR3 reads TGTGCCAGCAGTCGGAGACAGGGAGTCTTGATTGAGCAGTACTTC. Its protein product is CASSRRQGVLIEQYF. This rearrangement joins TRBV28 to TRBJ2-7; 7 positions match TRBD1. This CDR3 is 15 amino acids long. The V gene's germline CDR1 is MDHEN and CDR2 SYDVKM. V shed 5 bases, J shed 7 bases, and the junction held 14 bases outside the gene matches. Looking up the rest from reference TRBV28 and TRBJ2-7 gives the full variable domain: DVKVTQSSRYLVKRTGEKVFLECVQDMDHENMFWYRQDPGLGLRLIYFSYDVKMKEKGDIPEGYSVSREKKERFSLILESASTNQTSMYLCASSRRQGVLIEQYFGPGTRLTVT.

The genes are TRBV28 and TRBJ2-5; 8 bases align to TRBD2. J gave up 5 bases and V 6 bases, and 20 bases lay outside the gene matches. The CDR3 has 18 residues. Germline values: CDR1 MDHEN, CDR2 SYDVKM. CDR3 residues: CASSSGLAGPYVTETQYF. In DNA form, the CDR3 reads TGTGCCAGCAGCTCCGGTCTAGCGGGCCCCTACGTCACGGAGACCCAGTACTTC.

This chain links TRBV27 with TRBJ2-3; D may be TRBD2 (6 bases). The CDR3 totals 16 residues. Germline V gene data show CDR1 as MNHEY and CDR2 as SMNVEV (reference sequence). Trimming cost V 5 bases and J 1 base, with 16 bases left between them. CDR3 sequence: CASSLIAVSGTDTQYF. The CDR3 DNA reads TGTGCCAGCAGTCTCATAGCGGTCTCTGGCACAGATACGCAGTATTTT.

This clonotype was observed a handful of times. This chain uses TRBV11-2 with TRBJ2-1; 9 positions agree with TRBD2. The trim removed 5 bases at V and 9 bases at J, leaving 8 bases unmatched. The CDR3 contains 14 residues. From germline, CDR1 is SGHAT and CDR2 FQNNGV. The CDR3 spells CASSTLAGVGEQFF. CDR3 DNA: TGTGCCAGCAGCACCTTAGCGGGAGTTGGTGAGCAGTTCTTC.

This clonotype was picked up a small number of times. This rearrangement joins TRBV29-1 to TRBJ2-5, with 7 bases matching TRBD2. The CDR3 runs 13 residues. The junction had 6 bases not matched to a gene; V was cut back by 6 bases and J by 2 bases. In germline, CDR1 is SQVTM, CDR2 ANQGSEA. CDR3: CSVVGLRQETQYF. CDR3 nucleotides: TGCAGCGTGGTGGGACTAAGACAAGAGACCCAGTACTTC.

To note about this clonotype: This may arise from a read error, as a much more abundant clone is one base away. The chain links TRBV29-1 to TRBJ2-3, with TRBD2 matching 8 bases. The CDR3 has 16 residues. The germline V gene encodes CDR1 SQVTM and CDR2 ANQGSEA. Germline trimming cut 3 bases from V and 5 bases from J; bases unmatched to any gene: 13. CDR3 nucleotide sequence: TGCAGCGTTGATTGGATCAGCGGGGGAGAGAGAGATACGCAGTATTTT. It encodes CSVDWISGGERDTQYF.

CDR3 region: CASAILPGGTDTQYF. CDR3 in DNA: TGTGCCAGCGCCATTCTACCAGGGGGAACAGATACGCAGTATTTT. The chain is built from TRBV5-5 and TRBJ2-3; the match to TRBD1 covers 7 bases. Germline CDR1 reads SGHKS; CDR2 reads YYEKEE (reference sequence). The ends lost 7 bases at V and 3 bases at J; junction bases unmatched: 11. CDR3 size: 15 residues.

This clonotype was seen a handful of times. The chain's CDR3 is CASSSELAGSQETQYF. CDR3 sequence (DNA): TGTGCCAGCAGTAGCGAGCTAGCGGGGTCCCAAGAGACCCAGTACTTC. This chain joins TRBV27 and TRBJ2-5; the match to TRBD2 covers 9 bases. This CDR3 has 16 residues. The germline CDR1 and CDR2 sequences are MNHEY and SMNVEV (reference sequence). V was pared by 5 bases and J by 1 base, with 8 bases of the junction left unmatched.

On this clonotype itself: Germline is not matched at one junction end, which may reflect a read error. The chain joins TRBV10-2 to TRBJ2-7; 7 nucleotides agree with TRBD1. The CDR3 totals 12 residues. Germline CDR1 reads WSHSY; CDR2 reads SAAADI. The DNA for the CDR3 is TGCACCAGCAAGCCTGGGACAGCCGAGCAGTACTTC. Translated: CTSKPGTAEQYF.

This clonotype was counted a few times. The rearrangement uses TRBV4-1 and TRBJ1-5, with D possibly being TRBD1 (5 bases). This CDR3 spans 18 amino acids. The V gene's germline CDR1 is MGHRA and CDR2 YSYEKL. Trimming left V 0 bases short and J 3 bases short, with 18 bases between. The CDR3 reads CASSQEEGLSTVNQPQHF. The DNA for the CDR3 is TGCGCCAGCAGCCAAGAAGAGGGGCTTTCGACAGTCAATCAGCCCCAGCATTTT.

Regarding this clonotype: The junction does not match germline at one end; this may be a read error. This rearrangement joins TRBV2 to TRBJ2-7, with a tentative D call TRBD2 (7 bases). The J call could be wrong; TRBJ2-5 is a better fit for the DNA end. Per the germline V gene, CDR1 is SNHLY and CDR2 is FYNNEI. The CDR3 sequence is 13 residues long. The CDR3 DNA sequence: TGTGCCGGCAGTGTAAGGGGGGGGGAGACCCAGTACTTC. As protein: CAGSVRGGETQYF.

The gene calls are TRBV15 and TRBJ2-7; no clear D. The J call is in doubt because the DNA end fits TRBJ2-1 better. This CDR3 has 15 amino acids. Germline V CDR1 and CDR2: LNHNV, YYDKDF (reference sequence). In DNA, the CDR3 is TGTGCCACCAGCAGAGATCCAGCCAACTCCTACGAGCAGTTCTTC. Protein: CATSRDPANSYEQFF.

To note about this clonotype: This may come from a read error, since a much larger clone is one base off. This chain links TRBV12-3 or TRBV12-4 with TRBJ2-3; TRBD2 aligns across 7 bases. This CDR3 comprises 17 residues. This CDR3 is CASSSHNRLAATDTRYF. In DNA form, the CDR3 reads TGTGCCAGCAGTTCCCACAATAGACTAGCAGCCACAGATACGCGGTATTTT.

This clonotype was counted a single time. J is TRBJ2-1 and V is TRBV20-1; 11 bases agree with TRBD2. The CDR3 is 17 residues long. The germline gives CDR1 DFQATT, CDR2 SNEGSKA (reference sequence). V was pared by 5 bases and J by 7 bases, with 16 bases of the junction left unmatched. The CDR3 is CSASGGTSGGLVNEQFF. The CDR3 DNA sequence: TGCAGTGCTTCTGGGGGTACTAGCGGGGGTCTTGTTAATGAGCAGTTCTTC.

This clonotype was observed a handful of times. V and J are TRBV21-1 and TRBJ2-5; the D segment call TRBD2 is taken from the table without a DNA check. TRBV21-1 is assigned pseudogene status. The CDR3 extends over 17 amino acids. The CDR3 region is CASSKRLAGGPMETQYF. CDR3 coding DNA: TGTGCCAGCAGCAAAAGACTAGCGGGGGGGCCGATGGAGACCCAGTACTTC.

V usage is TRBV30 and J usage is TRBJ1-5, with D maybe TRBD1 (5 bases). The V gene's germline CDR1 is GTSNPN and CDR2 SVGIG (reference sequence). The length of the CDR3 is 16 residues. V was trimmed by 0 bases and J by 5 bases, leaving 17 bases between them. The CDR3 nucleotides are TGTGCCTGGAGTGTACAGGCAGGGAAGATGGATCAGCCCCAGCATTTT. Protein sequence: CAWSVQAGKMDQPQHF.

This clonotype was counted a few times. The V call is TRBV4-1, the J call TRBJ2-7; 7 bases agree with TRBD1. The CDR3 is made up of 14 amino acids. Per the germline V gene, CDR1 is MGHRA and CDR2 is YSYEKL. V shed 1 base, J shed 5 bases, and the junction held 5 bases outside the gene matches. This CDR3 is CASSQGQGVDEQYF. The DNA of the CDR3 is TGCGCCAGCAGCCAAGGACAGGGAGTCGACGAGCAGTACTTC.

This clonotype has only a few counts. The V gene is TRBV7-9, the J gene TRBJ1-1; 8 bases fit TRBD1. The length of the CDR3 is 15 residues. V lost 2 bases, J lost 2 bases, and 4 bases stayed unmatched. Per the germline V gene, CDR1 is SEHNR and CDR2 is FQNEAQ (reference sequence). CDR3 residues: CASSLNQGANTEAFF. DNA for the CDR3: TGTGCCAGCAGCTTAAACCAGGGGGCTAACACTGAAGCTTTCTTT.

This clonotype was detected a few times. This sequence joins TRBV9 and TRBJ1-2; no clear D. This CDR3 has 15 residues. V was cut by 0 bases and J by 7 bases, with 16 bases left in between. CDR1 is SGDLS, CDR2 YYNGEE, per germline. The CDR3 loop is CASSVDSVGILGYTF. CDR3 nucleotide sequence: TGTGCCAGCAGCGTAGACTCCGTGGGGATCCTTGGCTACACCTTC.

The chain joins TRBV13 to TRBJ2-1, with a tentative D call TRBD2 (6 bases). V lost 5 bases and J 6 bases, leaving 8 bases between the germline ends. Germline values: CDR1 PRHDT, CDR2 FYEKMQ (reference sequence). This CDR3 is 12 amino acids long. The CDR3 reads CASSTTSNEQFF. CDR3 bases: TGTGCCAGCAGCACGACTAGCAATGAGCAGTTCTTC.

This sequence joins TRBV7-9 and TRBJ2-1; D assignment may be TRBD1 or TRBD2 (5 bases each). Germline V CDR1 and CDR2: SEHNR, FQNEAQ (reference sequence). The CDR3 covers 18 residues. V was pared by 2 bases and J by 4 bases, with 21 bases between. The CDR3 is CASSLKYWGRTTYNEQFF. The CDR3 coding sequence is TGTGCCAGCAGCTTAAAGTATTGGGGACGGACCACGTACAATGAGCAGTTCTTC.